This TCR beta chain was observed in a study of CD8+ T cells in alopecia areata. RNA extraction was followed by reverse transcription into cDNA, which acted as the sequencing template. Produced via immunoSEQ multiplex PCR; TCRdb's table is partial and in-frame only. The repertoire holds 100,000 to 130,000 clones, with 59% as singletons. The V end lost 3 bases, the J end lost 4 bases, and 16 bases lay between the germline ends. The germline gives CDR1 PRHDT, CDR2 FYEKMQ (reference sequence). This CDR3 comprises 16 residues. The origin of this receptor is a human donor in good health. The sample comprised CD8+ T cells sorted from blood. This sequence joins TRBV13 and TRBJ1-3; D is undetermined. CDR3 in DNA: TGTGCCAGCAGCTTTAGGGTAACAAGATGCGGAAACACCATATATTTT. It is translated as CASSFRVTRCGNTIYF.